The 27 T cell receptor beta chains presented below share a single source sample, sequenced in a study of breast tumors, draining lymph nodes, adjacent tissues. Samples came from axillary lymph nodes draining the breast cancer. TCRdb reanalysed the multiplex PCR reads using MiXCR and keeps one entry per CDR3 protein. This sample has under 150,000 distinct CDR3 sequences, with about 20% found just once. Specimen: axillary lymph node tissue. The receptors were sampled from a female donor with breast cancer. Some clones in this sample may be carry-over from other donors' samples.

A word on this clonotype: This is likely an artifact of a read error, given a far larger clone one base away. This chain connects TRBV7-2 to TRBJ2-7; no firm D call. This CDR3 spans 11 amino acids. Germline V gene data show CDR1 as SGHTA and CDR2 as FQGNSA. The CDR3 region has the DNA TGTGCCAGCAGCCCATCATACGAGCAGTGCTTC. Its protein is CASSPSYEQCF.

The chain combines TRBV27 with TRBJ2-1, with TRBD1 matching 8 bases. This CDR3 contains 16 residues. Losses at the gene ends were 0 bases for V and 5 bases for J; bases not matched to a gene: 6. Germline V gene data show CDR1 as MNHEY and CDR2 as SMNVEV (reference sequence). Written as DNA, the CDR3 is TGTGCCAGCAGTTTATCGCGCCAGGGGGCTCACAATGAGCAGTTCTTC. The encoded protein is CASSLSRQGAHNEQFF.

This clonotype was detected ten times or more. The V gene is TRBV2, the J gene TRBJ2-1; 9 nucleotides align to TRBD2. V was pared by 8 bases and J by 6 bases, with 8 bases of the junction left unmatched. This CDR3 has 14 amino acids. Germline V gene sequence: CDR1 SNHLY, CDR2 FYNNEI. The CDR3 spells CASQEREAGNEQFF. The CDR3 DNA follows: TGTGCCAGCCAGGAGCGGGAGGCAGGCAATGAGCAGTTCTTC.

This clonotype showed up many times. V usage is TRBV7-9 and J usage is TRBJ1-2, with TRBD1 matching 7 bases. The CDR3 has 12 residues. CDR1 and CDR2 from the germline V gene are SEHNR and FQNEAQ (reference sequence). The V segment lost 5 bases and the J segment 6 bases; nucleotides outside the gene matches: 3. The CDR3 bases are TGTGCCAGCAGCAGGGACAGAAATGGCTACACCTTC. It yields the protein CASSRDRNGYTF.

The gene calls are TRBV3-1 and TRBJ2-5, with no clear D. The CDR3 consists of 17 residues. Trimming took off 0 bases at V and 2 bases at J, with 16 bases between the two ends. Germline V gene lookup returns CDR1 LGHDT and CDR2 YNNKEL (reference sequence). CDR3 coding DNA: TGTGCCAGCAGCCAAGATAGTAGCACCCTCGGGCAAGAGACCCAGTACTTC. Translation gives CASSQDSSTLGQETQYF.

This clonotype was seen just once. This chain joins TRBV10-2 and TRBJ2-5, with D perhaps matching TRBD2 (6 bases). CDR3 size: 15 residues. V was clipped by 2 bases and J by 9 bases, with 19 bases between them. Per the germline V gene, CDR1 is WSHSY and CDR2 is SAAADI. The CDR3 DNA follows: TGCGCCAGCAGTGAGACCCTGACTAGAGCGGAGGCCCAGTACTTC. It specifies CASSETLTRAEAQYF.

In this sample, this clonotype turned up many times. The chain is built from TRBV4-1 and TRBJ2-7; D might be TRBD2 (6 bases). Germline values: CDR1 MGHRA, CDR2 YSYEKL. Trimming stripped 2 bases from V and 0 bases from J, with 11 bases between. This CDR3 comprises 15 residues. The CDR3 bases are TGCGCCAGCAGCCAACCGGAGGGGAGCTCCTACGAGCAGTACTTC. Translated, it gives CASSQPEGSSYEQYF.

In the case of this clonotype: This may be a read error, as it is one base from a much larger clone. V gene TRBV7-2 combines with J gene TRBJ2-1; TRBD2 aligns across 11 bases. The CDR3 is made up of 17 amino acids. Germline-derived CDR1 and CDR2 are SGHTA and FQGNSA. The ends lost 5 bases at V and 9 bases at J; junction bases unmatched: 15. The CDR3, as DNA: TGTGCCAGCAGCCGGAGGGGGATTAGCGGGAGGGCCGGTGAGCAGTTCTTC. Translating gives CASSRRGISGRAGEQFF.

Of note for this clonotype: A much larger clone is a single base away; this may be a read error. The CDR3 loop reads CASDREASNQPQHF. The CDR3 nucleotides read TGTGCCAGCGACAGGGAAGCAAGCAATCAGCCCCAGCATTTT. V gene TRBV2 combines with J gene TRBJ1-5; 7 bases map to TRBD1. This CDR3 is built from 14 residues. Per the germline V gene, CDR1 is SNHLY and CDR2 is FYNNEI. After removal of 8 bases from V and 1 base from J, the junction contained 5 bases not matched to a gene.

This clonotype was detected only a few times. The chain links TRBV28 to TRBJ1-4, with TRBD1 identical over 8 bases. CDR3 length: 16 residues. J was trimmed by 8 bases and V by 2 bases; bases with no gene match: 10. The V gene's germline CDR1 is MDHEN and CDR2 SYDVKM. The CDR3: CASSLMVPGGKEKLFF. CDR3 nucleotide sequence: TGTGCCAGCAGTTTAATGGTCCCAGGGGGCAAGGAAAAACTGTTTTTT.

This clonotype was seen repeatedly, ten times or more. V usage is TRBV7-2 and J usage is TRBJ2-6; 9 nucleotides match TRBD2. CDR1 and CDR2 from the germline V gene are SGHTA and FQGNSA. The length of the CDR3 is 17 residues. Trimming removed 0 bases from V and 0 bases from J; junction bases left unmatched: 0. CDR3 loop: CASSLASGSSGANVLTF. CDR3 sequence (DNA): TGTGCCAGCAGCTTAGCTAGCGGGAGCTCTGGGGCCAACGTCCTGACTTTC. The whole variable domain, filled in from reference TRBV7-2 and TRBJ2-6, reads GAGVSQSPSNKVTEKGKDVELRCDPISGHTALYWYRQSLGQGLEFLIYFQGNSAPDKSGLPSDRFSAERTGGSVSTLTIQRTQQEDSAVYLCASSLASGSSGANVLTFGAGSRLTVL.

This clonotype was detected ten times or more. This chain connects TRBV11-2 to TRBJ2-5; D is possibly TRBD2 (7 bases). CDR3 length: 14 amino acids. V shed 7 bases and J shed 0 bases, with 12 bases lying between them. Germline V gene sequence: CDR1 SGHAT, CDR2 FQNNGV. CDR3 residues: CASNGGLHQETQYF. CDR3 nucleotides: TGTGCCAGCAACGGGGGGCTGCACCAAGAGACCCAGTACTTC.

In this sample, this clonotype turned up many times. This chain links TRBV7-9 with TRBJ1-2, with 8 bases aligning to TRBD1. V was pared by 7 bases and J by 8 bases, with 15 bases of the junction left unmatched. Germline V gives CDR1 SEHNR, CDR2 FQNEAQ (reference sequence). This CDR3 is built from 15 residues. The CDR3 DNA sequence: TGTGCCAGCACCCTTCCGGACAGGGAACGAAAGGGCTACACCTTC. This encodes CASTLPDRERKGYTF. The variable domain in full, with the rest retrieved from reference TRBV7-9 and TRBJ1-2, is DTGVSQNPRHKITKRGQNVTFRCDPISEHNRLYWYRQTLGQGPEFLTYFQNEAQLEKSRLLSDRFSAERPKGSFSTLEIQRTEQGDSAMYLCASTLPDRERKGYTFGSGTRLTVV.

This clonotype was observed at least ten times. An end of the junction does not agree with germline; a read error may underlie this. This chain links TRBV24-1 with TRBJ2-3; D is uncertain. This CDR3 is built from 12 residues. The germline CDR1 and CDR2 sequences are KGHDR and SFDVKD. The CDR3 nucleotides are TGTGCCACCGGTGATCTCACAGATACGCAGTATTTT. Its protein is CATGDLTDTQYF.

This clonotype has a handful of counts. This chain connects TRBV11-1 to TRBJ2-5, with D maybe TRBD2 (6 bases). Germline V gene sequence: CDR1 SGHAT, CDR2 FQDESV (reference sequence). Trimming shortened V by 0 bases and J by 4 bases, and 12 bases separated the two germline ends. CDR3 length: 15 residues. This CDR3 is CASSLASRGPETQYF. For the CDR3, the DNA is TGTGCCAGCAGCTTAGCTTCGCGGGGTCCAGAGACCCAGTACTTC.

In its sample, this clonotype was seen many times. This chain links TRBV24-1 with TRBJ2-1, with 10 bases lining up with TRBD2. Germline V gene lookup returns CDR1 KGHDR and CDR2 SFDVKD. The CDR3 consists of 16 residues. V shed 6 bases, J shed 2 bases, and the junction held 6 bases outside the gene matches. The CDR3 nucleotides are TGTGCCACCAGTCGAAGCGGGAGGGAACCCTACAATGAGCAGTTCTTC. Translating it yields CATSRSGREPYNEQFF.

This clonotype was seen at least ten times. The rearrangement joins TRBV20-1 to TRBJ2-5; possibly TRBD2 for D (6 bases). This CDR3 is built from 13 residues. Germline V gene data show CDR1 as DFQATT and CDR2 as SNEGSKA (reference sequence). The V and J ends lost 0 bases and 4 bases respectively, with 9 bases between them. The CDR3 bases are TGCAGTGCTAGAGACCTCGGGGGAGAGACCCAGTACTTC. Translating gives CSARDLGGETQYF.

There are many counts of this clonotype. V and J are TRBV18 and TRBJ2-7, with TRBD1 as a possible D gene (6 bases). CDR1 is KGHSH, CDR2 LQKENI, per germline. CDR3 length equals 16 residues. Trimming stripped 3 bases from V and 0 bases from J, with 15 bases between. The CDR3 coding sequence is TGTGCCAGCTCACCTGGTCAGGGGACATCCTCCTACGAGCAGTACTTC. It yields the protein CASSPGQGTSSYEQYF.

The chain is built from TRBV27 and TRBJ1-5; no reliable D call. Germline CDR1 is MNHEY and CDR2 is SMNVEV (reference sequence). The CDR3 extends over 14 amino acids. V lost 2 bases to trimming and J lost 7 bases, with 12 bases between them. The CDR3 DNA sequence: TGTGCCAGCAGTTTAAGTGGCCCGCGGCAGCCCCAGCATTTT. Translated: CASSLSGPRQPQHF.

This clonotype was counted many times. V and J are TRBV4-1 and TRBJ2-7; perhaps D is TRBD1 or TRBD2 (5 bases each). The V gene's germline CDR1 is MGHRA and CDR2 YSYEKL. Trimming stripped 0 bases from V and 0 bases from J, with 18 bases between. This CDR3 is 18 amino acids long. The CDR3 coding sequence is TGCGCCAGCAGCCAAGAGTTTGGGGTTGGGGGAAGCTCCTACGAGCAGTACTTC. Translating it yields CASSQEFGVGGSSYEQYF.

This clonotype was seen at least ten times. This chain links TRBV12-3 or TRBV12-4 with TRBJ1-4; D is undetermined. Trimming stripped 6 bases from V and 0 bases from J, with 8 bases between. This CDR3 is built from 14 residues. CDR3 sequence: CASRAGATNEKLFF. The CDR3 nucleotides read TGTGCCAGCAGGGCGGGTGCAACTAATGAAAAACTGTTTTTT.

This clonotype was picked up many times. The chain links TRBV19 to TRBJ2-3; tentatively, D is TRBD1 (5 bases). Germline lookup yields CDR1 LNHDA and CDR2 SQIVND (reference sequence). Between the trimmed V and J ends, which lost 7 bases and 3 bases, there was a span of 11 bases. This CDR3 region has 13 residues. CDR3 sequence: CASNDRSTDTQYF. In DNA form, the CDR3 reads TGTGCCAGTAACGACAGATCTACAGATACGCAGTATTTT.

Ten or more counts support this clonotype. The chain carries TRBV12-3 or TRBV12-4 and TRBJ2-7; TRBD1 is a possible D gene (6 bases). Trimming took off 2 bases at V and 2 bases at J, with 7 bases between the two ends. The length of the CDR3 is 13 residues. DNA of the CDR3: TGTGCCAGCAGTTTAAACAGGGCCTACGAGCAGTACTTC. Protein sequence: CASSLNRAYEQYF.

This clonotype was seen ten or more times. The J gene is TRBJ2-1, the V gene TRBV27; D might be TRBD1 or TRBD2, each matching 5 bases. CDR1 and CDR2 from the germline V gene are MNHEY and SMNVEV (reference sequence). V was shortened by 3 bases and J by 7 bases, with 13 bases between the two germline ends. The CDR3 sequence is 14 residues long. CDR3 nucleotides: TGTGCCAGCAGTTTGGCTGGGACGGAAAATGAGCAGTTCTTC. As protein: CASSLAGTENEQFF.

This clonotype occurred many times. The junction departs from the called germline gene at one end, perhaps through a read error. The genes are TRBV5-5 and TRBJ2-2; 8 positions match TRBD1. CDR1 and CDR2 from the germline V gene are SGHKS and YYEKEE (reference sequence). The CDR3 extends over 14 amino acids. For the CDR3, the DNA is TGCGCCAGCAGCGGACAGGGAAACACCGGGGAGCTGTTTTTT. Encoded protein: CASSGQGNTGELFF.

At least ten counts were recorded for this clonotype. The chain uses TRBV19 and TRBJ2-1; 8 positions agree with TRBD1. The CDR3 covers 14 residues. Germline values: CDR1 LNHDA, CDR2 SQIVND (reference sequence). V lost 3 bases to trimming and J lost 7 bases; unmatched junction nucleotides: 5. The CDR3 nucleotides read TGTGCCAGTAGTATTCAGGGGGCCTGGAATGAGCAGTTCTTC. It is translated as CASSIQGAWNEQFF.

Comment on this clonotype: A much larger clone sits a single nucleotide away, making a read error possible. V usage is TRBV6-5 and J usage is TRBJ2-5; 11 positions match TRBD2. CDR1 is MNHEY, CDR2 SVGAGI, per germline. This CDR3 region has 15 residues. The J segment lost 4 bases and the V segment lost 2 bases, leaving 3 bases of the junction unmatched. The CDR3 protein is CASSYIAGGGETQYF. The CDR3 DNA reads TGTGCCAGCAGTTACATAGCGGGAGGGGGAGAGACCCAGTACTTC.